This T cell receptor (beta chain) derives from a study of Ad26.COV2.S vaccination and SARS-CoV-2 variants (TCRdb year 2021). With respect to the entire study: TCRbeta repertoire sequencing was used to assess the specificity and breadth of SARS-CoV-2-reactive T cell receptors after Ad26.COV2.S vaccination. The TCR-sequenced set comprised around 30 samples: about 19 Ad26.COV2.S vaccine recipients, 5 placebo recipients and 8 SARS-CoV-2 convalescent individuals.

Including cysteine and phenylalanine, the CDR3 has 13 amino acids. The DNA shown is the 39-base CDR3, in frame from base 1. The junction shows trimming of 4 bases on V and 1 base on J, plus 7 bases between the germline ends. Based on the germline V gene, the CDR1 and CDR2 sequences are SGHVS and FQNEAQ. Points the paper makes about the study in general: Substantial breadth of spike-specific CD8+ and CD4+ T cell responses was reported after vaccination. Spike-specific TCR breadth was higher in Ad26.COV2.S recipients than in placebo recipients (P = 0.0014). Vaccine and placebo recipients had similar non-spike TCR breadth, a finding consistent with the vaccine containing only spike. The authors noted that the TCR breadth and depth analyses may have underestimated total T cell responses.

The immunoSEQ Assay was used to sequence TCRbeta CDR3 regions. After extraction, genomic DNA underwent amplification by bias-controlled multiplex PCR, followed by high-throughput sequencing. As for the original processing: Collapsing and filtering of sequences were performed to quantify the absolute abundance of each unique TCRbeta CDR3 region. T cell fraction was estimated by normalizing TCRbeta template counts to usable DNA, with usable DNA measured through amplification of reference genes found in all nucleated cells. Repertoire TCRs were annotated as SARS-CoV-2-specific when V gene, CDR3 amino acid sequence and J gene were exactly matched to a known reactive TCR set. MIRA supplied the reference SARS-CoV-2 TCR set, which was filtered for enrichment in COVID-19-positive ImmuneCODE repertoires so that public or cross-reactive TCRs were removed. Drawing on the MIRA antigens, annotated TCRs were analysed further at the level of specific ORF or position within ORF. Breadth was defined as annotated unique rearrangements over total unique productive rearrangements; depth was the summed frequency of those rearrangements. Group comparisons of TCR breadth used two-sided Wilcoxon rank-sum tests. TCRdb's version of the immuneACCESS table is confined to in-frame rearrangements and falls short of the full clone set. An unresolved V gene accounts for under half of the shortfall where checked; the remainder is of unknown origin. That table furnishes V, J and clone size, whereas the DNA furnished D and trimming. For this sample the table gives 300,000 to 400,000 clones, of which about 90% were detected only once. The top ten clones comprise about 3.9% of the sample.

In regard to this clone: The antigen it recognizes is unknown. The record has no base qualities; no much larger clone is one base away.

Reading the label with the study, this specimen's time point is: individuals recovered from natural SARS-CoV-2 infection. This receptor was identified in a human donor who had recovered from COVID-19. The chain employs TRBV7-8 and TRBJ1-1; the D gene assignment is ambiguous. The sample here was peripheral blood, taken after recovery from COVID-19. The CDR3 here reads CASSSARNTEAFF. The DNA sequence is given as TGTGCCAGCAGCTCTGCGAGGAACACTGAAGCTTTCTTT.